This T cell receptor (beta chain) was captured by sequencing in a study of T-cell reconstitution after alpha-beta-depleted transplantation in children. This clonotype came up a few times. Per germline, CDR1 SSHAT and CDR2 FNYEAQ (reference sequence). This CDR3 spans 16 amino acids. V lost 1 base and J lost 5; bases outside the gene matches: 11. It was with unique molecular identifiers that the TCRbeta library was prepared. TCRdb fed the PCR reads into MiXCR, producing one record per CDR3 protein. The data hold 500,000 or so distinct CDR3 sequences, with about 33% observed a single time. The source of this sequence is a human donor who donated a stem cell graft to a child with aplastic anemia. The sequencing here drew on PBMCs from the stem cell graft donor, taken from the stem cell graft. J is TRBJ2-7 and V is TRBV7-7, with 7 bases identical to TRBD1. CDR3 protein: CASSLGTTTGMHEQYF. The CDR3 nucleotides read TGTGCCAGCAGCTTAGGGACCACGACAGGGATGCACGAGCAGTACTTC. Based on the CDR3 plus reference TRBV7-7 and TRBJ2-7, the full variable domain is GAGVSQSPRYKVTKRGQDVTLRCDPISSHATLYWYQQALGQGPEFLTYFNYEAQPDKSGLPSDRFSAERPEGSISTLTIQRTEQRDSAMYRCASSLGTTTGMHEQYFGPGTRLTVT.